This T cell receptor beta chain was found in a study of technical replicates of blood from four donors listed by TCRdb under 2017. Libraries were constructed by the immunoSEQ multiplex PCR assay. Imported from immuneACCESS, the table was reduced by TCRdb to in-frame sequences with V and J called. These copies leave out some clones; in studies compared against another copy, an unresolved V gene accounts for under half, and the cause of the remainder is not known. In all, the sample holds tens of thousands of clones, and 93% of those were seen once. Of the sample, around 4.2% is held by the ten largest clones. Trimming at the junction amounts to 6 bases on V and 4 bases on J, and the germline ends lie 21 bases apart. Via the germline V gene, CDR1 is SGHAT and CDR2 FQNNGV. The CDR3 contains 16 residues, cysteine and phenylalanine counted. Only the CDR3 part of the read is kept: 48 bases, read in frame from the first base.

As to this clone: The target of this receptor is not known. Per-nucleotide qualities are absent, and no much larger clonotype sits a single base away.

Recombination linked TRBV11-2 to TRBJ2-5; a tentative D call is TRBD2 (7 bases match). The TCR comes from a human donor in good health. Some clones in this sample may be carry-over from other donors' samples. Input material: PBMCs. In nucleotides, the sequence is TGTGCCAGCAGGCCGGGCGGGGGCGAAGGTCCAGAGACCCAGTACTTC. Its amino acids are CASRPGGGEGPETQYF.